This section outlines one T cell receptor beta chain sequence together with its context. This clonotype appeared a few times. Its antigen target is currently unknown. Per-base qualities were not stored, and no clone one base away is much larger. The source of the sample is a study of response to subunit inactivated influenza vaccine (dated by TCRdb to the late 2010s). Describing the broader study: To follow how T cells responded to a trivalent subunit inactivated influenza vaccine, the researchers relied on deep quantitative profiling of the T cell receptor repertoire.

General findings and caveats noted by the study authors: The authors suggested that each seasonal influenza vaccination may recruit only a limited number of new T cells.

Library generation was performed with RT-PCR. TCRdb shows the sequencer as Illumina HiSeq 2500. TCRdb redid the processing of the public reads, applying fastp at Q25 and MiXCR, and retained in-frame beta chains. Rows with a matching CDR3 protein are joined into one entry that keeps the most common DNA and genes. Here the sample has 550,000 to 800,000 distinct CDR3 sequences; roughly 14% occur a single time. The biggest ten clones account for 6.5% to 8.5% of the sample. Trimming removed 1 base from V and 0 bases from J, leaving 10 bases between the germline ends. From the germline V gene, CDR1 is SGHRS and CDR2 is YFSETQ. Inclusive of the bounding cysteine and phenylalanine, the CDR3 is 15 residues long. This entry keeps only the CDR3 DNA: 45 bases, framed from base 1.

This sample comprised PBMCs from blood, obtained 14 to 15 days before vaccination. The receptor chain draws on TRBV5-1 and TRBJ1-1; no D gene call is confident. The receptor comes from a man over 45 who received an inactivated influenza vaccine. Donor details come from another sample of the same person, matched by shared clones. CDR3 loop: CASSLLPEMNTEAFF. The DNA sequence reads TGCGCCAGCAGCTTGTTGCCAGAGATGAACACTGAAGCTTTCTTT.